The 25 T cell receptor beta chains reported below all come from one sample, sequenced in a study of T cells in Graves' hyperthyroidism and ophthalmopathy. Amplification of TCR beta CDR3 regions was performed using RNA transcripts as template. HTBI primers were employed in a first-round RT-PCR of the TCR CDR3. TCRdb reprocessed the multiplex PCR reads with MiXCR, giving one entry per CDR3 protein. The sample lists some 560,000 distinct CDR3 sequences, 12% to 15% occurring once. The source material was blood. The source of these receptors is a woman aged 35 to 49 with Graves' hyperthyroidism.

This clonotype was counted ten times or more. The chain couples TRBV18 to TRBJ2-1; D remains unclear. The CDR3 is made up of 12 amino acids. The germline V and J ends were trimmed by 3 bases and 9 bases, with 9 bases remaining between them. CDR1 KGHSH and CDR2 LQKENI come from the germline V gene. DNA of the CDR3: TGTGCCAGCTCACCCACCGACCGTGAGCAGTTCTTC. Translation: CASSPTDREQFF.

The J gene is TRBJ2-2, the V gene TRBV24-1; weak D call: TRBD1 (6 bases). Trimming removed 3 bases at V and 1 base at J, with 8 bases between. CDR1 and CDR2 from the germline V gene are KGHDR and SFDVKD. CDR3 size: 15 residues. The CDR3 DNA follows: TGTGCCACCAGTGATACAGGGATGAACACCGGGGAGCTGTTTTTT. This translates into CATSDTGMNTGELFF.

V gene TRBV2 combines with J gene TRBJ2-1, with 7 nucleotides matching TRBD2. The V gene end was trimmed by 6 bases and the J gene end by 5 bases; junction bases not matched to a gene: 19. CDR3 length equals 18 residues. Germline CDR1 SNHLY, CDR2 FYNNEI. For the CDR3, the DNA is TGTGCCAGCAGCTTGGTACTCTCTATAGCTAGCGGCAACAATGAGCAGTTCTTC. It codes for CASSLVLSIASGNNEQFF.

The genes are TRBV6-5 and TRBJ2-7; TRBD2 might be the D (5 bases). The CDR3 is 14 amino acids. Trimming cost V 2 bases and J 5 bases, with 13 bases left between them. Germline CDR1 reads MNHEY; CDR2 reads SVGAGI. CDR3 loop: CASSYDPGSNEQYF. CDR3 bases: TGTGCCAGCAGTTACGACCCGGGAAGCAACGAGCAGTACTTC.

The chain recombines TRBV20-1 with TRBJ1-5; the D gene is possibly TRBD1 (6 bases). There are 15 residues in the CDR3. V shed 4 bases and J shed 4 bases, with 17 bases lying between them. Per germline, CDR1 DFQATT and CDR2 SNEGSKA (reference sequence). The DNA for the CDR3 is TGCAGTGCTAAGGTTCCCGGGACAAATAATCAGCCCCAGCATTTT. This gives the protein CSAKVPGTNNQPQHF.

This chain connects TRBV18 to TRBJ2-5; a weak D match, TRBD2 (5 bases). CDR3 size: 16 residues. CDR1 and CDR2 from the germline V gene are KGHSH and LQKENI. Trimming cost V 2 bases and J 2 bases, with 15 bases left between them. The CDR3 DNA follows: TGTGCCAGCTCACCAAAGATCCTTGGAGGTCAAGAGACCCAGTACTTC. It specifies CASSPKILGGQETQYF.

The genes are TRBV30 and TRBJ2-4; D unclear. This CDR3 has 18 residues. V lost 2 bases and J 0 bases, leaving 20 bases between the germline ends. The germline V gene has CDR1 GTSNPN and CDR2 SVGIG (reference sequence). The CDR3 protein is CAWSNSLSPGGAKNIQYF. In nucleotides, the CDR3 is TGTGCCTGGAGTAACTCACTCTCCCCGGGTGGAGCCAAAAACATTCAGTACTTC.

A remark on this clonotype: One end of the junction does not line up with germline, which may come from a read error. This chain joins TRBV7-7 and TRBJ2-5, with TRBD2 matching 7 bases. The CDR3 has 13 residues. The germline V gene has CDR1 SSHAT and CDR2 FNYEAQ (reference sequence). The CDR3 coding sequence is TGTGCTAGCAGCCGAAGCGGGAAAGAGACCCAGTACTTC. This translates into CASSRSGKETQYF.

This clonotype appeared many times. This chain connects TRBV2 to TRBJ1-3; D not certain. Germline V lookup: CDR1 SNHLY, CDR2 FYNNEI. This CDR3 comprises 13 residues. The germline V and J ends were trimmed by 6 bases and 1 base, with 7 bases remaining between them. CDR3 sequence reads: CASRTDSGNTIYF. The CDR3 nucleotides are TGTGCCAGCAGAACAGATTCTGGAAACACCATATATTTT.

This clonotype was seen ten or more times. At one boundary the junction diverges from the germline segment, which might be a read error. J is TRBJ2-7 and V is TRBV5-1; 8 bases align to TRBD2. CDR1 is SGHRS, CDR2 YFSETQ, per germline. There are 15 residues in the CDR3. The CDR3 protein is CASSSDAGGSNEQYF. DNA of the CDR3: TGCGCCAGCAGCTCGGACGCGGGGGGCTCCAACGAGCAGTACTTC.

A few counts support this clonotype. The gene calls are TRBV9 and TRBJ1-2; D is ambiguous. This CDR3 has 14 amino acids. The V end was cut by 4 bases, the J end by 2 bases, with 12 bases between. Germline V gene sequence: CDR1 SGDLS, CDR2 YYNGEE. The CDR3 is CASSQDYTNYGYTF. In DNA form, the CDR3 reads TGTGCCAGCAGCCAAGATTACACCAACTATGGCTACACCTTC.

This clonotype showed up many times. This chain connects TRBV7-2 to TRBJ1-6, with 9 positions matching TRBD1. CDR1 and CDR2 (germline): SGHTA, FQGNSA. The CDR3 is 15 residues long. The trim removed 1 base at V and 9 bases at J, leaving 4 bases unmatched. This chain's CDR3 is CASSLVQGARSPLHF. The CDR3 DNA reads as TGTGCCAGCAGCTTAGTACAGGGGGCGCGTTCACCCCTCCACTTT.

The sample holds many counts of this clonotype. V and J are TRBV3-1 and TRBJ1-5; D is undetermined. V shed 4 bases and J shed 0 bases, with 7 bases lying between them. Germline CDR1 is LGHDT and CDR2 is YNNKEL (reference sequence). The CDR3 is 14 residues long. The CDR3 sequence is CASSRAASNQPQHF. The CDR3 DNA reads as TGTGCCAGCAGCCGGGCGGCTAGCAATCAGCCCCAGCATTTT.

This clonotype has more than one count but fewer than ten. The chain has TRBV28 and TRBJ1-5, with TRBD1 matching 8 bases. The CDR3 covers 16 residues. Germline CDR1 reads MDHEN; CDR2 reads SYDVKM. The junction had 7 bases not matched to a gene; V was cut back by 6 bases and J by 0 bases. The CDR3 protein is CASRPFTGGSNQPQHF. As DNA, the CDR3 is TGTGCCAGCAGACCATTCACAGGGGGTAGCAATCAGCCCCAGCATTTT.

This clonotype was seen many times. The gene calls are TRBV18 and TRBJ2-5; TRBD2 is a possible D gene (5 bases). V dropped 3 bases and J dropped 5 bases, with 13 bases sitting between them. This CDR3 is built from 14 residues. CDR1 KGHSH and CDR2 LQKENI come from the germline V gene. The CDR3 sequence is CASSPAGLRETQYF. The DNA of the CDR3 is TGTGCCAGCTCACCGGCGGGTTTGAGGGAGACCCAGTACTTC.

The chain recombines TRBV4-1 with TRBJ2-7, with 9 bases identical to TRBD1. The CDR3 has 14 residues. With V trimmed by 4 bases and J by 4 bases, 5 bases remained unmatched. Germline lookup yields CDR1 MGHRA and CDR2 YSYEKL. The CDR3, as DNA: TGCGCCAGCAGCCGGGACAGGGCCCAATACGAGCAGTACTTC. The encoded protein is CASSRDRAQYEQYF.

This clonotype has a count of ten or more. The rearrangement uses TRBV6-1 and TRBJ2-5; 10 nucleotides line up with TRBD2. Trimming at V came to 0 bases and at J to 4 bases, leaving 8 bases not matched to a gene. The CDR3 covers 17 residues. Germline V gene lookup returns CDR1 MNHNS and CDR2 SASEGT. This CDR3 is CASSEAVAGGSIETQYF. DNA of the CDR3: TGTGCCAGCAGTGAAGCGGTAGCGGGGGGAAGTATAGAGACCCAGTACTTC.

This clonotype showed up many times. The rearrangement links TRBV28 to TRBJ1-2; D possibly corresponds to TRBD1 (6 bases). The CDR3 runs to 13 residues. Germline V gives CDR1 MDHEN, CDR2 SYDVKM. Trimming removed 6 bases from V and 2 bases from J, with 10 bases in between. The CDR3 protein is CASSQGQNYGYTF. The DNA for the CDR3 is TGTGCCAGCAGCCAAGGACAGAACTATGGCTACACCTTC.

This clonotype was seen a handful of times. This chain joins TRBV10-3 and TRBJ2-1; no firm D call. The V and J ends lost 3 bases and 0 bases respectively, with 9 bases between them. This CDR3 has 15 amino acids. CDR1 and CDR2 (germline): ENHRY, SYGVKD. Here the CDR3 DNA reads TGTGCCATCAGTGACGGCGGTTCCTCCTACAATGAGCAGTTCTTC. Its translation: CAISDGGSSYNEQFF.

The chain couples TRBV5-1 to TRBJ1-3, with 9 bases lining up with TRBD1. The CDR3 covers 14 residues. Germline assignment: CDR1 SGHRS and CDR2 YFSETQ. The trim removed 4 bases at V and 6 bases at J, leaving 5 bases unmatched. This chain's CDR3 is CASSPQGAENTIYF. In DNA, the CDR3 is TGCGCCAGCAGCCCACAGGGGGCGGAAAACACCATATATTTT.

This clonotype was seen only a few times. The chain is built from TRBV6-5 and TRBJ1-5; 7 nucleotides match TRBD1. The V gene end was trimmed by 1 base and the J gene end by 4 bases; junction bases not matched to a gene: 4. Germline V gene sequence: CDR1 MNHEY, CDR2 SVGAGI. The CDR3 has 15 amino acids. CDR3 nucleotides: TGTGCCAGCAGTTACTGGGACAGACTAAATCAGCCCCAGCATTTT. Translating gives CASSYWDRLNQPQHF.

This clonotype was detected ten times or more. The chain uses TRBV7-9 and TRBJ2-5, with 12 nucleotides matching TRBD2. After removal of 4 bases from V and 5 bases from J, the junction contained 8 bases not matched to a gene. Looked up from germline, CDR1 is SEHNR and CDR2 is FQNEAQ (reference sequence). CDR3 length: 16 amino acids. CDR3 sequence reads: CASSYGLAGWEETQYF. For the CDR3, the DNA is TGTGCCAGCAGCTATGGACTAGCGGGATGGGAGGAGACCCAGTACTTC.

There are many counts of this clonotype. CDR3 region: CASSFDSYEQYF. The CDR3 DNA sequence: TGTGCCAGCAGTTTCGACTCCTACGAGCAGTACTTC. V and J are TRBV12-3 or TRBV12-4 and TRBJ2-7; D is undetermined. V dropped 3 bases and J dropped 0 bases, with 3 bases sitting between them. This CDR3 spans 12 amino acids.

This clonotype was picked up many times. CDR3 coding DNA: TGCGCCAGCAGCTTGGAGGGGGCCGACTACAATGAGCAGTTCTTC. Translation: CASSLEGADYNEQFF. This chain uses TRBV5-1 with TRBJ2-1; 7 nucleotides align to TRBD1. The CDR3 loop spans 15 amino acids. V shed 0 bases and J 3 bases; nucleotides not matched to a gene: 3. Germline CDR1 reads SGHRS; CDR2 reads YFSETQ.

This clonotype was seen repeatedly, ten times or more. This chain links TRBV3-1 with TRBJ2-2; no reliable D call. The CDR3 is 15 residues long. Germline assignment: CDR1 LGHDT and CDR2 YNNKEL (reference sequence). V dropped 3 bases and J dropped 4 bases, with 12 bases sitting between them. This CDR3 is CASSHQKTLTGELFF. Written as DNA, the CDR3 is TGTGCCAGCAGCCACCAGAAAACCCTCACCGGGGAGCTGTTTTTT.